This is a list of T cell receptor beta chains from one sample in a study of shared clonotypes between healthy human individuals. Produced via immunoSEQ multiplex PCR; TCRdb's table is partial and in-frame only. The top ten clones hold 0.11% of a sample with hundreds of thousands of clones, approximately 96% of them seen once. Sequencing was done on a sample of naive CD8+ T cells sorted from blood. Receptors were obtained from a woman aged 25-40 years in good health. Both conserved end residues are trimmed from each CDR3. The order of the fields is CDR3 protein, V gene, J gene, D gene. The D gene is left open where the match is weak.

CDR3 protein: SVEDRGTGLGQF; V gene: TRBV29-1; J gene: TRBJ2-1; D gene: .
CDR3 protein: ASSPGGLADGGTQY; V gene: TRBV5-6; J gene: TRBJ2-5; D gene: TRBD2
CDR3 protein: ASEPNAGFVSNTGELF; V gene: TRBV28; J gene: TRBJ2-2; D gene: .
CDR3 protein: ASSQDSIDFGLRGYT; V gene: TRBV4-1; J gene: TRBJ1-2; D gene: .
CDR3 protein: ASSQVLSTGNTEAF; V gene: TRBV4-1; J gene: TRBJ1-1; D gene: .
CDR3 protein: SVDGTLAGESYEQY; V gene: TRBV29-1; J gene: TRBJ2-7; D gene: TRBD2
CDR3 protein: SVSGTSGAPYNEQF; V gene: TRBV29-1; J gene: TRBJ2-1; D gene: TRBD2
CDR3 protein: ASNPRDRHTEAF; V gene: TRBV2; J gene: TRBJ1-1; D gene: .
CDR3 protein: ASSRTSGTTDTQY; V gene: TRBV14; J gene: TRBJ2-3; D gene: TRBD2
CDR3 protein: ASSPGHRDGELF; V gene: TRBV27; J gene: TRBJ2-2; D gene: .
CDR3 protein: ASSYSVNTEAF; V gene: TRBV6-5; J gene: TRBJ1-1; D gene: .
CDR3 protein: ASRGKGSYEQY; V gene: TRBV9; J gene: TRBJ2-7; D gene: .
CDR3 protein: ASSWSSYGYT; V gene: TRBV5-1; J gene: TRBJ1-2; D gene: .